This TCR beta chain was profiled in a study of T cell repertoires in cytomegalovirus infection. Study in general: It can be stated that public TCR beta signatures indicated CMV infection as well as a matching HLA type.

TCRdb reprocessed the reads with MiXCR, giving one entry per CDR3 protein. The data show roughly 800,000 distinct CDR3 sequences, 25% to 30% seen once. Regarding this clonotype: Antigen specificity is unknown.

The V and J ends lost 3 bases and 3 bases, in that order; junction bases with no gene match: 17. This CDR3 has 19 residues. Per the germline V gene, CDR1 is SGHVS and CDR2 is FQNEAQ. The study's findings and limits: Ex vivo responses were dominated by HLA-C-restricted CMV-specific TCR beta clonotypes.

The rearrangement links TRBV7-8 to TRBJ2-3; 8 bases agree with TRBD2. The sequencing used cultured CD8+ T cells from PBMCs, collected from culture after CMV antigen stimulation. This receptor was obtained from a human donor in good health (CMV status not recorded). Some clones in this sample may be carry-over from other donors' samples. The CDR3 nucleotides read TGTGCCAGCAGCTTGGTACTAGCGGAAAGTGTGAGAGGGACAGATACGCAGTATTTT. This encodes CASSLVLAESVRGTDTQYF. The whole variable domain, remainder taken from reference TRBV7-8 and TRBJ2-3, is GAGVSQSPRYKVAKRGQDVALRCDPISGHVSLFWYQQALGQGPEFLTYFQNEAQLDKSGLPSDRFFAERPEGSVSTLKIQRTQQEDSAVYLCASSLVLAESVRGTDTQYFGPGTRLTVL.